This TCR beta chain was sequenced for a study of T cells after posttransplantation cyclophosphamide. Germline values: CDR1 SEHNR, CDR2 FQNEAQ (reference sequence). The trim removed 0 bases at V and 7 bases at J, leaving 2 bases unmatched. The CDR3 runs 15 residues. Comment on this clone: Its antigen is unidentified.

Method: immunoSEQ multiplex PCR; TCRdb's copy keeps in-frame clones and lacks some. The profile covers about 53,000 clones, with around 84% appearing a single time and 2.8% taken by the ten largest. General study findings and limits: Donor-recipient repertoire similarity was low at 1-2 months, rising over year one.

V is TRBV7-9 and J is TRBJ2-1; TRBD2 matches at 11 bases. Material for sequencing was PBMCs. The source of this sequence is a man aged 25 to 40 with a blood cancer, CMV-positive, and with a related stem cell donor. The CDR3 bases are TGTGCCAGCAGCTTAGCGGGACTAGCGGTGAATGAGCAGTTCTTC. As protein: CASSLAGLAVNEQFF. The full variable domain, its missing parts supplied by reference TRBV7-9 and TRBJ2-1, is DTGVSQNPRHKITKRGQNVTFRCDPISEHNRLYWYRQTLGQGPEFLTYFQNEAQLEKSRLLSDRFSAERPKGSFSTLEIQRTEQGDSAMYLCASSLAGLAVNEQFFGPGTRLTVL.